The clone carrying this T cell receptor beta chain was seen only a few times. The CDR3 consists of 14 residues. Unmatched junction bases numbered 9, after V lost 7 bases and J lost 10 bases. In germline, CDR1 is SGHRS, CDR2 YFSETQ. This entry comes from a study of human T cells and chemical hapten exposure. Background on the study: On about 2 cm by about 2 cm of upper inner arm skin, sensitization was performed with 2% DPC.

What the library attached to individual cDNA molecules were unique molecular identifiers. Each CDR3 protein gets one entry after TCRdb re-called the RACE reads with MiXCR. The sample lists about 400,000 distinct CDR3 sequences; 6% to 7% were seen once. Time point noted: patch test 2, 6 weeks after DPC sensitization. Documented treatment: therapeutic diphenylcyclopropenone sensitization with weekly scalp DPC. Blood collection took place prior to placing each patch test. The V gene is TRBV5-1, the J gene TRBJ2-1; 12 bases are a match to TRBD2. The sample consisted of whole blood, taken in connection with sensitization to the hapten diphenylcyclopropenone (DPC). The sequence was obtained from a woman aged 18-29 years with alopecia areata. Some clones in this sample may be carry-over from other donors' samples. CDR3 nucleotides: TGCGCCAGCTCATGGACTAGCGGGGTTTTCGAGCAGTTCTTC. This codes for CASSWTSGVFEQFF.